A single sample gave rise to the 30 T cell receptor beta chains below, sequenced in a study of cytomegalovirus exposure and HLA in healthy donors. The PCR was carried out with 60 Vbeta primers and 13 Jbeta primers. The table came from immunoSEQ multiplex PCR; TCRdb's copy has only in-frame clones and leaves some out. The data show some 130,000 clones, 70% to 85% seen once. Sequencing input: PBMCs. These receptors all come from a boy between 10 and 17 years old in good health and CMV-seronegative.

V gene TRBV5-5 combines with J gene TRBJ1-1; D is possibly TRBD1 (5 bases). CDR1 is SGHKS and CDR2 is YYEKEE in the germline V gene (reference sequence). The V end lost 4 bases, the J end lost 6 bases, and 13 bases lay between the germline ends. CDR3 size: 13 residues. The CDR3 nucleotides read TGTGCCAGCAGCCCCCAGCGGGGGGCTGAAGCTTTCTTT. Residues: CASSPQRGAEAFF.

The V call is TRBV2, the J call TRBJ2-1; 9 bases fit TRBD1. The V and J ends lost 6 bases and 9 bases, in that order; junction bases with no gene match: 6. This CDR3 is 13 amino acids long. Germline values: CDR1 SNHLY, CDR2 FYNNEI. CDR3: CASSGQGTGEQFF. CDR3 nucleotide sequence: TGTGCCAGCAGCGGACAGGGGACTGGTGAGCAGTTCTTC.

The chain employs TRBV9 and TRBJ2-6; TRBD1 matches 7 bases. V lost 4 bases and J lost 2; bases outside the gene matches: 6. This CDR3 region has 16 residues. Germline CDR1 and CDR2: SGDLS and YYNGEE. DNA for the CDR3: TGTGCCAGCAGCACCCGACAGGGTGCTGGGGCCAACGTCCTGACTTTC. Protein: CASSTRQGAGANVLTF.

This chain uses TRBV7-3 with TRBJ2-1, with 9 positions matching TRBD2. With 4 bases clipped from V and 7 bases from J, the junction kept 14 bases outside the gene matches. This CDR3 is 17 amino acids long. The germline V gene encodes CDR1 SGHTA and CDR2 FQGTGA. The CDR3 DNA sequence: TGTGCCAGCAGCTCGCTTAGCGGGAGCTTCGGTGGGAATGAGCAGTTCTTC. It translates to CASSSLSGSFGGNEQFF.

There are a few counts of this clone. The J gene is TRBJ1-1, the V gene TRBV6-1; the D is unclear. CDR1 MNHNS and CDR2 SASEGT come from the germline V gene. CDR3 length: 13 residues. V was trimmed by 5 bases and J by 3 bases, leaving 10 bases between them. The CDR3 nucleotides are TGTGCCAGCAGTCGGGGTGATCACACTGAAGCTTTCTTT. This sequence encodes CASSRGDHTEAFF.

This chain uses TRBV4-3 with TRBJ2-7; possible D gene TRBD1, 6 bases. V was pared by 0 bases and J by 0 bases, with 15 bases between. Per the germline V gene, CDR1 is LGHNA and CDR2 is YSLEER. The CDR3 sequence is 17 residues long. Here the CDR3 reads CASSQERTGTRSYEQYF. CDR3 coding DNA: TGCGCCAGCAGCCAAGAAAGGACCGGGACACGCTCCTACGAGCAGTACTTC.

This clone was picked up one time. The chain uses TRBV7-6 and TRBJ1-2; D might be TRBD1 (6 bases). Germline V lookup: CDR1 SGHVS, CDR2 FNYEAQ. Trimming pared 1 base from V and 6 bases from J, leaving 15 bases between. The length of the CDR3 is 15 residues. In DNA form, the CDR3 reads TGTGCCAGCAGCTTAGGCGGGGGGCTGTCAGATGGCTACACCTTC. Protein sequence: CASSLGGGLSDGYTF.

The chain combines TRBV5-1 with TRBJ2-2, with D unresolved. Between the trimmed V and J ends, which lost 2 bases and 7 bases, there was a span of 6 bases. CDR1 SGHRS and CDR2 YFSETQ come from the germline V gene. The CDR3 is made up of 12 amino acids. For the CDR3, the DNA is TGCGCCAGCAGCTTCGCCGGCGGGGAGCTGTTTTTT. Translation: CASSFAGGELFF.

The genes are TRBV6-6 and TRBJ1-6; 9 bases map to TRBD1. The CDR3 consists of 15 residues. Losses at the gene ends were 6 bases for V and 6 bases for J; bases not matched to a gene: 6. Per the germline V gene, CDR1 is MNHNY and CDR2 is SVGAGI (reference sequence). The CDR3 sequence: CASSPQGASNSPLHF. The CDR3 bases are TGTGCCAGCAGCCCACAGGGGGCTTCTAATTCACCCCTCCACTTT.

The rearrangement joins TRBV29-1 to TRBJ2-7, with D perhaps matching TRBD1 (7 bases). Per germline, CDR1 SQVTM and CDR2 ANQGSEA. The V end was cut by 7 bases, the J end by 2 bases, with 18 bases between. The CDR3 loop spans 14 amino acids. CDR3 nucleotides: TGCAGCGCCTGGACAGGACTACAGACCTACGAGCAGTACTTC. It encodes CSAWTGLQTYEQYF.

The chain combines TRBV5-1 with TRBJ2-1, with D tentatively TRBD1 (5 bases). Germline CDR1 SGHRS, CDR2 YFSETQ. The CDR3 contains 15 residues. Trimming left V 1 base short and J 5 bases short, with 13 bases between. The CDR3 region has the DNA TGCGCCAGCAGCTTGTGGCAGGGCGAGGACAATGAGCAGTTCTTC. It specifies CASSLWQGEDNEQFF.

The chain employs TRBV19 and TRBJ1-2; TRBD1 agrees at 9 bases. The V segment lost 6 bases and the J segment 7 bases; nucleotides outside the gene matches: 6. CDR1 LNHDA and CDR2 SQIVND come from the germline V gene (reference sequence). The CDR3 totals 13 residues. In nucleotides, the CDR3 is TGTGCCAGTAGCCCGGGACAGGGTAGTGGCTACACCTTC. It yields the protein CASSPGQGSGYTF.

Worth noting for this clone: The sample has other DNA sequences that encode this CDR3 too. The chain links TRBV19 to TRBJ2-7, with D possibly being TRBD2 (6 bases). The germline V gene encodes CDR1 LNHDA and CDR2 SQIVND (reference sequence). The germline V and J ends were trimmed by 3 bases and 6 bases, with 6 bases remaining between them. This CDR3 spans 11 amino acids. The CDR3, as DNA: TGTGCCAGTAGTATCGGGAGCGAGCAGTACTTC. Residues: CASSIGSEQYF.

CDR3 coding DNA: TGTGCCAGCAGCTCCGGACTAGACAATGAGCAGTTCTTC. It encodes CASSSGLDNEQFF. The J gene is TRBJ2-1, the V gene TRBV7-8; 7 nucleotides align to TRBD2. The germline gives CDR1 SGHVS, CDR2 FQNEAQ. J gave up 5 bases and V 4 bases, and 2 bases lay outside the gene matches. The CDR3 spans 13 residues.

The chain has TRBV27 and TRBJ1-2; 7 bases are shared with TRBD1. After removal of 5 bases from V and 8 bases from J, the junction contained 8 bases not matched to a gene. The V gene's germline CDR1 is MNHEY and CDR2 SMNVEV (reference sequence). This CDR3 is 13 amino acids long. The CDR3 DNA sequence: TGTGCCAGCAGTCCACACCGGACAGGCGGCTACACCTTC. Protein: CASSPHRTGGYTF.

The chain couples TRBV2 to TRBJ2-7, with D possibly TRBD1 on 6 matching bases. The germline V gene has CDR1 SNHLY and CDR2 FYNNEI. The CDR3 spans 12 residues. Trimming took 5 bases from V and 9 from J, leaving 14 bases between them. The CDR3 DNA reads as TGTGCCAGCAGTCGACAGGCGGCAGGGCAGTACTTC. It yields the protein CASSRQAAGQYF.

V is TRBV7-2 and J is TRBJ1-3; no definite D call. V lost 1 base and J lost 3, with 7 bases in between. The germline V gene has CDR1 SGHTA and CDR2 FQGNSA. The length of the CDR3 is 14 residues. The CDR3, as DNA: TGTGCCAGCAGCTTAGTAACAGATGGAAACACCATATATTTT. It specifies CASSLVTDGNTIYF. Full variable domain (missing parts from reference TRBV7-2 and TRBJ1-3): GAGVSQSPSNKVTEKGKDVELRCDPISGHTALYWYRQSLGQGLEFLIYFQGNSAPDKSGLPSDRFSAERTGGSVSTLTIQRTQQEDSAVYLCASSLVTDGNTIYFGEGSWLTVV.

A word on this clone: The germline gene is not matched at one end of the junction; a read error may be the cause. The V call is TRBV30, the J call TRBJ1-2, with D maybe TRBD1 (5 bases). This CDR3 contains 14 residues. The germline V gene encodes CDR1 GTSNPN and CDR2 SVGIG (reference sequence). CDR3 DNA: TGTGCCTGGAGTGTTCGGGGGGAGGCCTATGGCTACCCCTTC. This encodes CAWSVRGEAYGYPF. The full variable domain, rest sourced from reference TRBV30 and TRBJ1-2, is SQTIHQWPATLVQPVGSPLSLECTVEGTSNPNLYWYRQAAGRGLQLLFYSVGIGQISSEVPQNLSASRPQDRQFILSSKKLLLSDSGFYLCAWSVRGEAYGYPFGSGTRLTVV.

The rearrangement uses TRBV7-3 and TRBJ1-2; weak D call: TRBD1 (6 bases). The CDR3 totals 17 residues. V lost 1 base to trimming and J lost 4 bases, with 19 bases between them. Germline-derived CDR1 and CDR2 are SGHTA and FQGTGA. The CDR3 DNA reads as TGTGCCAGCAGCTTAAAGGCCCCAGGGGCAGCAGGCTATGGCTACACCTTC. It translates to CASSLKAPGAAGYGYTF.

The chain joins TRBV2 to TRBJ2-1, with 9 positions matching TRBD2. CDR1 is SNHLY, CDR2 FYNNEI, per germline. The CDR3 has 15 amino acids. The V gene end was trimmed by 6 bases and the J gene end by 4 bases; junction bases not matched to a gene: 7. CDR3 protein: CASRQGLAPYNEQFF. The CDR3 nucleotides read TGTGCCAGCAGGCAGGGACTAGCCCCTTACAATGAGCAGTTCTTC.

CDR3 bases: TGCGCCAGCAGCCAAACGGAGAATGAAAAACTGTTTTTT. It is translated as CASSQTENEKLFF. The chain has TRBV4-1 and TRBJ1-4; unclear D gene. The CDR3 is 13 amino acids. V was cut by 2 bases and J by 5 bases, with 6 bases left in between. Per the germline V gene, CDR1 is MGHRA and CDR2 is YSYEKL.

The chain uses TRBV18 and TRBJ1-1; 10 bases agree with TRBD1. The CDR3 consists of 18 residues. The germline V gene has CDR1 KGHSH and CDR2 LQKENI. J was trimmed by 5 bases and V by 2 bases; bases with no gene match: 14. The CDR3 is CASSPTIGQGVGQTEAFF. CDR3 nucleotides: TGTGCCAGCTCACCAACGATAGGACAGGGGGTAGGTCAGACTGAAGCTTTCTTT.

This chain connects TRBV29-1 to TRBJ1-2; D unresolved. Germline CDR1 SQVTM, CDR2 ANQGSEA. V lost 3 bases and J lost 5, with 25 bases in between. The CDR3 sequence is 17 residues long. As DNA, the CDR3 is TGCAGCGTTGATCCCTTCTTGGGAGAACCGGGTTTATATGGCTACACCTTC. This encodes CSVDPFLGEPGLYGYTF.

This clone was seen only once. J is TRBJ1-4 and V is TRBV7-8; maybe TRBD1 (6 bases). The CDR3 sequence is 15 residues long. Germline V gene sequence: CDR1 SGHVS, CDR2 FQNEAQ. With 4 bases removed from V and 1 base from J, the gap between germline ends came to 10 bases. For the CDR3, the DNA is TGTGCCAGCAGCTCAAACAGGGTAACTAATGAAAAACTGTTTTTT. Its translation: CASSSNRVTNEKLFF. The full variable domain, completed using reference TRBV7-8 and TRBJ1-4, is GAGVSQSPRYKVAKRGQDVALRCDPISGHVSLFWYQQALGQGPEFLTYFQNEAQLDKSGLPSDRFFAERPEGSVSTLKIQRTQQEDSAVYLCASSSNRVTNEKLFFGSGTQLSVL.

The chain uses TRBV10-3 and TRBJ1-6; tentative D call: TRBD1 (5 bases). The germline V gene has CDR1 ENHRY and CDR2 SYGVKD. The CDR3 extends over 15 amino acids. V lost 11 bases and J lost 5, with 19 bases in between. DNA for the CDR3: TGTGCCTCACACCCAGCGGGGCCGGATAATTCACCCCTCCACTTT. This sequence encodes CASHPAGPDNSPLHF.

This clone showed up just once. CDR3 sequence reads: CASSLASGSSYNEQFF. In DNA form, the CDR3 reads TGTGCCAGCAGCTTAGCTAGCGGGAGCTCCTACAATGAGCAGTTCTTC. J is TRBJ2-1 and V is TRBV7-8, with TRBD2 matching 9 bases. The CDR3 extends over 16 amino acids. Trimming cost V 0 bases and J 0 bases; bases outside gene matches: 0. The germline V gene encodes CDR1 SGHVS and CDR2 FQNEAQ.

The J gene is TRBJ1-4, the V gene TRBV7-9, with D unclear. Trimming removed 11 bases from V and 6 bases from J, with 16 bases in between. This CDR3 has 13 amino acids. CDR1 SEHNR and CDR2 FQNEAQ come from the germline V gene (reference sequence). The CDR3 loop reads CAVREADHEKLFF. The CDR3 DNA sequence: TGTGCCGTACGGGAGGCGGACCATGAAAAACTGTTTTTT.

A single count supports this clone. This rearrangement joins TRBV5-4 to TRBJ2-1, with 11 nucleotides matching TRBD2. Looked up from germline, CDR1 is SGHNT and CDR2 is YYREEE (reference sequence). The CDR3 loop spans 14 amino acids. Trimming cost V 5 bases and J 12 bases; bases outside gene matches: 10. This chain's CDR3 is CASRLAGGPFGQFF. The CDR3 nucleotides read TGTGCCAGCAGATTAGCGGGAGGGCCCTTTGGGCAGTTCTTC.

This rearrangement joins TRBV15 to TRBJ2-2; D gene unclear. Germline V gene lookup returns CDR1 LNHNV and CDR2 YYDKDF (reference sequence). Trimming pared 0 bases from V and 4 bases from J, leaving 6 bases between. This CDR3 is 14 amino acids long. CDR3 protein: CATSRDALTGELFF. The CDR3 nucleotides read TGTGCCACCAGCAGAGATGCACTCACCGGGGAGCTGTTTTTT.

The chain has TRBV5-5 and TRBJ1-2; TRBD1 aligns across 10 bases. The CDR3 consists of 15 residues. Germline CDR1 reads SGHKS; CDR2 reads YYEKEE (reference sequence). V was pared by 0 bases and J by 7 bases, with 6 bases of the junction left unmatched. The CDR3 spells CASSLEGQGWGGYTF. The CDR3 region has the DNA TGTGCCAGCAGCTTGGAGGGACAGGGGTGGGGTGGCTACACCTTC.